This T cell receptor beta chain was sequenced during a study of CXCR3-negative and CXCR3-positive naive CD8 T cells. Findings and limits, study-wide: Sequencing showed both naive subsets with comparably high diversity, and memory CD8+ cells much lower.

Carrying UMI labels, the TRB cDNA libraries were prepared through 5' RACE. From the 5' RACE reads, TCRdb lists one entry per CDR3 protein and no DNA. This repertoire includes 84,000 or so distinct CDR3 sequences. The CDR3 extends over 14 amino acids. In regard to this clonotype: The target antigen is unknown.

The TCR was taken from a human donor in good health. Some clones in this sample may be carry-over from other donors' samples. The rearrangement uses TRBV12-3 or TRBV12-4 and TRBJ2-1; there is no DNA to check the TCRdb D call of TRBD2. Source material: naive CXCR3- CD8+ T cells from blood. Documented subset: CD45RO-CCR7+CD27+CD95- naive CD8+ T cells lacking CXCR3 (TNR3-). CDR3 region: CASSLDRTYNEQFF.